This T cell receptor (beta chain) was identified in a study of blood T cell repertoires in COVID-19 (dated by TCRdb to the early 2020s). In the study overall: Samples covering the acute and convalescent phases of COVID-19 were provided by collaborators in the United States, Italy and Spain. The prospective study material was composed of cDNA or gDNA derived from T cells, B-cell-depleted T cells, or PBMCs. The dataset comprised deeply sampled blood TCRbeta repertoires from subjects exposed to, actively infected with, or recovered from COVID-19. A freely available public database, intended as a resource for researchers studying the immune response to SARS-CoV-2, is where the repertoires were released. The samples were drawn from two sources: the first 160 participants of the ongoing ImmuneRACE study, and 1,254 subjects contributed by 6 global collaborators. The sample metadata nearly always contained a de-identified subject ID, COVID-19 status, age in years and sex. Where HLA class I and class II types were available, the types were taken from metadata supplied by the sample provider, not from assay-based typing. The paper's findings and limits, for the study overall: How much clinical and demographic metadata was included differed by source and by participant, and the metadata was provided uncurated.

TCRbeta CDR3 regions were amplified from genomic DNA using the immunoSEQ Assay, a bias-controlled multiplex PCR. In the source study's methods: Nucleated cell counts per sample were estimated from amplification of reference gene primers within the assay. To quantify the absolute abundance of each unique TCRbeta CDR3 rearrangement, sequence reads were collapsed and filtered. For each sample, productive Simpson clonality was calculated as the square root of Simpson's diversity index over productive rearrangements. TCRdb holds this immuneACCESS table with in-frame rearrangements only. Some clones are missing; in checked studies, unresolved V genes explain under half, and the rest has no known cause. V and J calls and clone size are given by that table; D and trimming were obtained from the DNA. For this sample the table gives more than 300,000 clones, of which roughly 86% were detected only once. The ten largest clones represent more than 9% of the sample.

Enrolling through a virtual design, the prospective study's participants ranged in age from roughly 18 to 100 years and lived across roughly 24 United States geographic areas. In the prospective study, cohorts were assigned on the basis of participant-reported clinical history obtained from a screening survey and a study questionnaire. For ImmuneRACE Cohort 3, a participant was defined as recovered based on two consecutive negative NP/OP PCR tests, clearance by a healthcare professional, or resolution of symptoms. Mobile phlebotomists in the prospective study collected whole blood, serum and a nasopharyngeal or oropharyngeal swab from every participant. Prospective study participants could optionally give additional blood draws and questionnaires over a roughly two-month period. Prospective study blood samples were shipped either frozen or at room temperature before DNA extraction. Concerning this clone itself: Its antigen has not been determined. No qualities accompany the bases; no much larger clone lies one base away.

Per the germline V gene (reference sequence), SEHNR is the CDR1 and FQNEAQ is the CDR2. Reading from cysteine to phenylalanine, the CDR3 counts 15 amino acids. Of the read, only the CDR3 DNA is kept; its 45 bases are in frame from base 1. V gives up 5 bases and J gives up 6 bases, and the segment between their germline ends measures 19 bases. This chain joins TRBV7-9 to TRBJ1-2; the D gene is perhaps TRBD1, on 6 matching bases. Material: PBMCs or T cells enriched from blood (not recorded which). This receptor was taken from a woman younger than 45 who had recovered from COVID-19. Here the CDR3 is given as CASSLTQGKVDGYTF. The DNA is as follows: TGTGCCAGCAGCCTTACCCAGGGGAAAGTGGATGGCTACACCTTC.